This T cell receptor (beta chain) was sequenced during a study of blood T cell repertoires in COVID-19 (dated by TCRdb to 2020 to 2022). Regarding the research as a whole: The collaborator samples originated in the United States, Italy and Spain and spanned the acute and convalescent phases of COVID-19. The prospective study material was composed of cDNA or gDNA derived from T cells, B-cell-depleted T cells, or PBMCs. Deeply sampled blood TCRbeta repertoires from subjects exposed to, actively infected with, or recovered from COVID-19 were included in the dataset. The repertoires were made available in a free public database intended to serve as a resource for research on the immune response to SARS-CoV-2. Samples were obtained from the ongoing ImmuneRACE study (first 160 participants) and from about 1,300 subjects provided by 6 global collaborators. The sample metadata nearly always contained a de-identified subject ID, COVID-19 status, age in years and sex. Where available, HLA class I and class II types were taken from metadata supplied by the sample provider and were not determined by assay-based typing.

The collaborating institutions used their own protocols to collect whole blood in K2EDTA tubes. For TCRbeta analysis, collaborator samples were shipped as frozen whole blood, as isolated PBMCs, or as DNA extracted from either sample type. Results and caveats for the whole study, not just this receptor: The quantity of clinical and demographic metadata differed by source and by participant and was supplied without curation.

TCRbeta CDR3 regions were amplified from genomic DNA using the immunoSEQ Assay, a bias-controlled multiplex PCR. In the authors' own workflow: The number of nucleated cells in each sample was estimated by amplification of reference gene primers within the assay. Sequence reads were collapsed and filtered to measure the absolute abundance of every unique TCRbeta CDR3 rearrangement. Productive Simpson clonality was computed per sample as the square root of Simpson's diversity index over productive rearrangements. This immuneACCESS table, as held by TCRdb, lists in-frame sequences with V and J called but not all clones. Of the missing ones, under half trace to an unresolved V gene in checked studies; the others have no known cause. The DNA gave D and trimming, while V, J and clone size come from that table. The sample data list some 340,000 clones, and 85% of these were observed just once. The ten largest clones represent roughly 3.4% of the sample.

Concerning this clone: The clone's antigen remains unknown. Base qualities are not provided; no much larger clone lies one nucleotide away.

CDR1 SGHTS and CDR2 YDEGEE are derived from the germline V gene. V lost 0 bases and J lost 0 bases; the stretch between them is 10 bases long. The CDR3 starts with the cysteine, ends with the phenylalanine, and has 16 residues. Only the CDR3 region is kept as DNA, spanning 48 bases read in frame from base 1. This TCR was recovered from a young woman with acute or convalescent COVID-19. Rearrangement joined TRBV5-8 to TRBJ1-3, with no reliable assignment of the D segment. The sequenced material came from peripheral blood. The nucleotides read TGTGCCAGCAGCTTGGTGGACTTGCACTCTGGAAACACCATATATTTT. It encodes CASSLVDLHSGNTIYF.